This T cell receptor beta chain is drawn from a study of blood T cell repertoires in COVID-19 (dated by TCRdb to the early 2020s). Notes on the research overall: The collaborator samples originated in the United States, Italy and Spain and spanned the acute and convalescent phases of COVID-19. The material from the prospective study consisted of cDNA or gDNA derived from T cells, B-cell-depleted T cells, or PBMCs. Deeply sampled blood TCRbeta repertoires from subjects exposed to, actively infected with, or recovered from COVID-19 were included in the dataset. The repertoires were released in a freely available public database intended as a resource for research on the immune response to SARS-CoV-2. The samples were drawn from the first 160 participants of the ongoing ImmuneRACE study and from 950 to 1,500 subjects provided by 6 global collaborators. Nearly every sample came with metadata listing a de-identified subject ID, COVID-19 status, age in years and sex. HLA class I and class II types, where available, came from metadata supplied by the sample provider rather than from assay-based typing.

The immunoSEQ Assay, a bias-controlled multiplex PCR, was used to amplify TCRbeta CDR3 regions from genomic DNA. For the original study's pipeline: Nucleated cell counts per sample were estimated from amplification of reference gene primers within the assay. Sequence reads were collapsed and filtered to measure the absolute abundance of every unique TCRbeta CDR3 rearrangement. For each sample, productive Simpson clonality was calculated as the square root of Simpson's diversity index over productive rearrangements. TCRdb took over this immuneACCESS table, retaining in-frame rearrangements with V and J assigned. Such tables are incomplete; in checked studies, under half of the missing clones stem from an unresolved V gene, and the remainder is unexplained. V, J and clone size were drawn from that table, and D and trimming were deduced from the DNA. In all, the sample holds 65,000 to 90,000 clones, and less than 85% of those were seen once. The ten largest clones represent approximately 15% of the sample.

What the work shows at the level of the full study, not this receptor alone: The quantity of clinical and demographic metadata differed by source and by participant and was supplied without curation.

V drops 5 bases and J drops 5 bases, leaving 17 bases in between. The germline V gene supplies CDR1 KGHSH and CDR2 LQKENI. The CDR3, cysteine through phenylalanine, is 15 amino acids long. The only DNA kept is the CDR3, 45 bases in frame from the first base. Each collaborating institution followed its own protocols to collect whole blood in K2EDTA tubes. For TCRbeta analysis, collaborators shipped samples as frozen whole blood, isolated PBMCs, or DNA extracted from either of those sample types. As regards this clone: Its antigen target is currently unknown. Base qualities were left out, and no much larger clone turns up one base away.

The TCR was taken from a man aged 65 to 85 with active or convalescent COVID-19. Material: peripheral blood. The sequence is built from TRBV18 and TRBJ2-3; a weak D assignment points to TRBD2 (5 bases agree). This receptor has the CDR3 CASSAQVGMGDTQYF. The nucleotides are TGTGCCAGCTCAGCTCAGGTCGGGATGGGAGATACGCAGTATTTT.